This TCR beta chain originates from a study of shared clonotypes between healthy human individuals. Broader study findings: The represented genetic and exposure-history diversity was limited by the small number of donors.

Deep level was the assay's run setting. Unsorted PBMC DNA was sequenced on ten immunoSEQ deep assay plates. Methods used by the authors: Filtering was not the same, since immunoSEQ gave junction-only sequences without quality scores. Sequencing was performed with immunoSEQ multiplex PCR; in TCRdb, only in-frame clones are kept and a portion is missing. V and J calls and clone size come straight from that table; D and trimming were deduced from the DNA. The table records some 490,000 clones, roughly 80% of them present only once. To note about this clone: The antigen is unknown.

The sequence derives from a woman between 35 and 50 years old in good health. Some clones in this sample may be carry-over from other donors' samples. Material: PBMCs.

The CDR3: CASSPLPLAGQETQYF. The CDR3 coding sequence is TGTGCCAGCAGTCCACTTCCCCTAGCGGGCCAAGAGACCCAGTACTTC. The V gene is TRBV2, the J gene TRBJ2-5, with TRBD2 matching over 8 bases. The CDR3 length is 16 residues. Germline lookup yields CDR1 SNHLY and CDR2 FYNNEI. Losses at the gene ends were 5 bases for V and 1 base for J; bases not matched to a gene: 9.